This T cell receptor beta chain was sequenced during a study of blood T cell repertoires in COVID-19. The assay was immunoSEQ multiplex PCR, and TCRdb's table has in-frame clones only and misses some. In the table there are fewer than 250,000 clones, 80% to 90% of which are singletons. The V gene end was trimmed by 4 bases and the J gene end by 5 bases; junction bases not matched to a gene: 4. This CDR3 is 13 amino acids long. Germline V lookup: CDR1 SGDLS, CDR2 YYNGEE. The receptor was derived from a woman aged 35 to 49 with active or convalescent COVID-19. The material sequenced was peripheral blood. The V call is TRBV9, the J call TRBJ2-5, with 8 bases aligning to TRBD2. The CDR3, as DNA: TGTGCCAGCAGCATAGCGGGGATGGAGACCCAGTACTTC. Amino acids: CASSIAGMETQYF.